This TCR beta chain derives from a study of CD8 T cells in ankylosing spondylitis. Notes on the study in general: From matched ankylosing spondylitis synovial fluid, disease-linked clones were reportedly recovered at significantly enriched levels. In peripheral blood, disease-linked CD8+ clones occurred at relatively low frequencies. Apparently characteristic of ankylosing spondylitis blood was a TCR beta motif (roughly 8 highly homologous variants).

Libraries for TCR beta were made by quantitative 5'-RACE with molecular barcodes. Each CDR3 protein is one row after TCRdb ran MiXCR on the 5' RACE reads. The table records under 150,000 distinct CDR3 sequences, approximately 8.4% of them present only once. The CDR3 is 15 residues long. The V and J ends lost 6 bases and 2 bases, in that order; junction bases with no gene match: 2. Germline lookup yields CDR1 ENHRY and CDR2 SYGVKD. At least ten counts were recorded for this clonotype. What it recognizes is unknown. The gene calls are TRBV10-3 and TRBJ2-3, with TRBD2 matching over 13 bases. This TCR was recovered from a male donor with ankylosing spondylitis. The sequenced material came from synovial fluid, either unsorted or a sorted T cell fraction (not recorded which). The CDR3, as DNA: TGTGCCATCAGGGGGACTAGCGGGGCCACAGATACGCAGTATTTT. Its protein is CAIRGTSGATDTQYF.